One and the same sample provided the 29 T cell receptor beta chains below, sequenced in a study of read filtering for tumor transcriptome and immune sequencing. Molecular barcoded adaptors covering alpha/delta and beta/gamma chains were used on 400 ng RNA. A single record per CDR3 protein comes from TCRdb applying MiXCR to the reads. Here the sample spans 120,000 or so distinct CDR3 sequences, roughly 13% being singletons. Sequencing was performed on a population of CD138-negative cells sorted from bone marrow. The receptors here all came from a donor at least 40 years old with multiple myeloma.

There are a few counts of this clonotype. This may be a read error, as it is one base from a much larger clone. The CDR3 does not close with the conserved phenylalanine or tryptophan, likely indicating a read error. The V call is TRBV29-1, the J call TRBJ2-1; D remains ambiguous. The V end was cut by 5 bases, the J end by 8 bases, with 10 bases between. Germline-derived CDR1 and CDR2 are SQVTM and ANQGSEA. The CDR3 loop spans 11 amino acids. CDR3 sequence: CSVRRNDEQFS. CDR3 DNA: TGCAGCGTTCGCAGGAACGATGAGCAGTTCTCC.

This clonotype has a count of ten or more. This chain joins TRBV6-1 and TRBJ2-6; no definite D call. This CDR3 is built from 14 residues. Germline V gene data show CDR1 as MNHNS and CDR2 as SASEGT. V lost 2 bases to trimming and J lost 0 bases, with 2 bases between them. Here the CDR3 DNA reads TGTGCCAGCAGTGAAAACTCTGGGGCCAACGTCCTGACTTTC. Translated, it gives CASSENSGANVLTF.

This clonotype was detected only a few times. A clone one base away is much larger, so this may be a read error. This chain links TRBV9 with TRBJ2-1; 11 bases agree with TRBD2. Germline loops: CDR1 SGDLS, CDR2 YYNGEE. The CDR3 loop spans 15 amino acids. The CDR3 region is CAGSGGLAAYNEQFF. The CDR3 DNA follows: TGTGCCGGCAGCGGGGGACTAGCGGCTTACAATGAGCAGTTCTTC.

About this clonotype itself: This clone may be a read error of a much larger clone one base away. CDR3 nucleotides: TGTGCCAGCGGCTTGCGGACACAAGAGACCCAGTACTTC. Translation gives CASGLRTQETQYF. The rearrangement links TRBV7-8 to TRBJ2-5; D is perhaps TRBD1 (5 bases). Germline values: CDR1 SGHVS, CDR2 FQNEAQ. CDR3 length: 13 amino acids.

In its sample, this clonotype was seen a few times. The chain recombines TRBV6-2 or TRBV6-3 with TRBJ2-5; 12 bases are shared with TRBD2. CDR1 is MNHEY and CDR2 is SVGEGT in the germline V gene. This CDR3 contains 16 residues. V lost 0 bases to trimming and J lost 5 bases; unmatched junction nucleotides: 4. CDR3 sequence (DNA): TGTGCCAGCAGTTACTCTGGACTAGCGGGACTCGAGACCCAGTACTTC. This gives the protein CASSYSGLAGLETQYF.

There are many counts of this clonotype. The V call is TRBV7-2, the J call TRBJ1-1; no clear D gene. Germline-derived CDR1 and CDR2 are SGHTA and FQGNSA. Trimming stripped 0 bases from V and 1 base from J, with 3 bases between. The CDR3 totals 13 residues. CDR3: CASSLAQNTEAFF. CDR3 DNA: TGTGCCAGCAGCTTAGCTCAGAACACTGAAGCTTTCTTT. Together with reference TRBV7-2 and TRBJ1-1, the CDR3 gives the full variable domain: GAGVSQSPSNKVTEKGKDVELRCDPISGHTALYWYRQSLGQGLEFLIYFQGNSAPDKSGLPSDRFSAERTGGSVSTLTIQRTQQEDSAVYLCASSLAQNTEAFFGQGTRLTVV.

This clonotype was seen a handful of times. This sequence may be a read error, since a much larger clone differs from it by one base. V gene TRBV7-2 combines with J gene TRBJ2-1; possible D gene TRBD2, 6 bases. Germline V gene lookup returns CDR1 SGHTA and CDR2 FQGNSA. The CDR3 totals 14 residues. V was shortened by 2 bases and J by 11 bases, with 16 bases between the two germline ends. CDR3: CASSLQSEGRQQFF. The CDR3 coding sequence is TGTGCCAGCAGCTTACAATCGGAGGGCCGTCAGCAGTTCTTC.

This clonotype was recorded at least ten times. V gene TRBV5-1 combines with J gene TRBJ2-7; D perhaps matches TRBD2 (5 bases). V was trimmed by 4 bases and J by 5 bases, leaving 19 bases between them. Germline values: CDR1 SGHRS, CDR2 YFSETQ. This CDR3 has 15 amino acids. The CDR3 DNA follows: TGCGCCAGCAGCCCCGGACTCAGCCACTTCGACGAGCAGTACTTC. The encoded protein is CASSPGLSHFDEQYF.

The sample holds many counts of this clonotype. The rearrangement links TRBV9 to TRBJ2-1, with D tentatively TRBD2 (5 bases). V was clipped by 0 bases and J by 5 bases, with 15 bases between them. The germline V gene has CDR1 SGDLS and CDR2 YYNGEE. This CDR3 spans 16 amino acids. The DNA of the CDR3 is TGTGCCAGCAGCGTAGTAATGGCTAGCCCCCACAATGAGCAGTTCTTC. This gives the protein CASSVVMASPHNEQFF.

This clonotype was seen more than once but under ten times. The chain employs TRBV19 and TRBJ2-5; 8 bases are shared with TRBD2. With V trimmed by 5 bases and J by 2 bases, 10 bases remained unmatched. The CDR3 runs 16 residues. The germline CDR1 and CDR2 sequences are LNHDA and SQIVND (reference sequence). The CDR3 region is CASSPAGGLAQETQYF. CDR3 nucleotide sequence: TGTGCCAGTAGTCCCGCCGGTGGACTAGCTCAAGAGACCCAGTACTTC.

This clonotype showed up many times. This chain joins TRBV5-1 and TRBJ2-5; perhaps TRBD1 as D (5 bases). CDR1 SGHRS and CDR2 YFSETQ come from the germline V gene. V lost 4 bases, J lost 1 base, and 11 bases lay in between. This CDR3 is 14 amino acids long. For the CDR3, the DNA is TGCGCCAGCAGCCGCGACAGCCCCCAAGAGACCCAGTACTTC. Its protein is CASSRDSPQETQYF.

As regards this clonotype: A much larger clone sits a single nucleotide away, making a read error possible. The V and J genes are TRBV29-1 and TRBJ2-3; D gene uncertain. The DNA end is a closer match to TRBJ1-5, so the J assignment may be wrong. The CDR3 runs 17 residues. The germline gives CDR1 SQVTM, CDR2 ANQGSEA. The CDR3: CSVEPRASGINTDTQHF. DNA for the CDR3: TGCAGCGTTGAACCGAGGGCTAGCGGAATCAACACAGATACGCAGCATTTT.

There are many counts of this clonotype. This rearrangement joins TRBV5-1 to TRBJ2-1; D might be TRBD1 (6 bases). From germline, CDR1 is SGHRS and CDR2 YFSETQ. The CDR3 has 18 amino acids. The V gene lost 4 bases and the J gene lost 2 bases, with 22 bases spanning the gap. The CDR3, as DNA: TGCGCCAGCAGCCCACGGGCCGGGACAACGACCGCCTACAATGAGCAGTTCTTC. Translated: CASSPRAGTTTAYNEQFF.

In this sample, this clonotype turned up a few times. This chain joins TRBV12-3 or TRBV12-4 and TRBJ2-3; D gene unclear. The CDR3 totals 12 residues. Between the trimmed V and J ends, which lost 10 bases and 1 base, there was a span of 9 bases. CDR3 nucleotide sequence: TGTGCCACTAGGATGGGCACAGATACGCAGTATTTT. This translates into CATRMGTDTQYF.

This clonotype was seen repeatedly, ten times or more. V usage is TRBV7-9 and J usage is TRBJ2-1; TRBD1 matches at 9 bases. With V trimmed by 2 bases and J by 4 bases, 3 bases remained unmatched. Germline CDR1 reads SEHNR; CDR2 reads FQNEAQ (reference sequence). This CDR3 comprises 15 residues. The DNA for the CDR3 is TGTGCCAGCAGCTTAAGGGACAGGGAGTACAATGAGCAGTTCTTC. Amino acids: CASSLRDREYNEQFF.

As to this clonotype: This may come from a read error, since a much larger clone is one base off. This chain joins TRBV5-1 and TRBJ2-1; 11 bases align to TRBD2. Germline V gene sequence: CDR1 SGHRS, CDR2 YFSETQ. The CDR3 sequence is 15 residues long. Here the CDR3 DNA reads TGCGCCAGCAGCTTGTGGGCTAGCGGGAGGAATGAGCAGCTCTTC. Translation gives CASSLWASGRNEQLF.

This clonotype occurred many times. The genes are TRBV19 and TRBJ2-7; 7 positions match TRBD1. The germline gives CDR1 LNHDA, CDR2 SQIVND (reference sequence). Unmatched junction bases numbered 7, after V lost 5 bases and J lost 0 bases. The CDR3 consists of 15 residues. CDR3 sequence (DNA): TGTGCCAGTAGTGTGGCCTGGGACAGCTCCTACGAGCAGTACTTC. Protein: CASSVAWDSSYEQYF.

Regarding this clonotype: One base away lies a much larger clone, so this may be a sequencing read error. The J gene is TRBJ2-3, the V gene TRBV7-8; 10 positions match TRBD1. The CDR3 spans 14 residues. CDR1 is SGHVS, CDR2 FQNEAQ, per germline. The CDR3 protein is CASRATGGTGTQYF. In DNA form, the CDR3 reads TGTGCCAGCAGAGCGACAGGGGGCACAGGTACGCAGTATTTT. Filled out from reference TRBV7-8 and TRBJ2-3, the complete variable domain reads GAGVSQSPRYKVAKRGQDVALRCDPISGHVSLFWYQQALGQGPEFLTYFQNEAQLDKSGLPSDRFFAERPEGSVSTLKIQRTQQEDSAVYLCASRATGGTGTQYFGPGTRLTVL.

Comment on this clonotype: This likely traces to a read error, being one base from a far larger clone. This sequence joins TRBV11-2 and TRBJ2-7, with a tentative D call TRBD2 (7 bases). This CDR3 has 14 residues. The V gene's germline CDR1 is SGHAT and CDR2 FQNNGV. The CDR3, as DNA: TGTGCCAGCGGCTTAGGGGGGGGTCTATACGAGCAGTACTTC. It specifies CASGLGGGLYEQYF.

This clonotype occurred many times. This chain joins TRBV19 and TRBJ1-4, with 10 nucleotides matching TRBD1. The CDR3 has 16 amino acids. CDR1 LNHDA and CDR2 SQIVND come from the germline V gene (reference sequence). The V gene end was trimmed by 7 bases and the J gene end by 7 bases; junction bases not matched to a gene: 12. The CDR3 here is CASTSVGTGDSEKLFF. CDR3 DNA: TGTGCCAGTACTTCCGTCGGGACAGGGGATTCTGAAAAACTGTTTTTT.

This clonotype was picked up a small number of times. The CDR3 region has the DNA TGCAGTGCTAGAGGGCCTAAAACAGCAGATACGCAGTATTTT. It codes for CSARGPKTADTQYF. J is TRBJ2-3 and V is TRBV20-1; D is unresolved. The germline V and J ends were trimmed by 1 base and 4 bases, with 12 bases remaining between them. This CDR3 is 14 amino acids long. The germline V gene encodes CDR1 DFQATT and CDR2 SNEGSKA (reference sequence).

The table lists this clonotype with many counts. The chain employs TRBV20-1 and TRBJ2-7; 10 bases agree with TRBD1. The CDR3 has 15 amino acids. The V segment lost 2 bases and the J segment 5 bases; nucleotides outside the gene matches: 9. Germline V gene lookup returns CDR1 DFQATT and CDR2 SNEGSKA (reference sequence). The CDR3 DNA reads TGCAGTGCTAGAAAACCCGGGACAGGGGTTGACGAGCAGTACTTC. It is translated as CSARKPGTGVDEQYF.

J is TRBJ2-5 and V is TRBV5-5; no firm D call. Germline values: CDR1 SGHKS, CDR2 YYEKEE (reference sequence). Trimming took 3 bases from V and 8 from J, leaving 11 bases between them. CDR3 length: 12 amino acids. CDR3 nucleotide sequence: TGTGCCAGCAGCTCCGTCGGCGCTACCCAGTACTTC. Translating it yields CASSSVGATQYF.

This clonotype appeared a few times. The V and J genes are TRBV19 and TRBJ2-4, with a tentative D call TRBD1 (5 bases). V dropped 3 bases and J dropped 5 bases, with 11 bases sitting between them. CDR3 length equals 14 residues. Germline V gene data show CDR1 as LNHDA and CDR2 as SQIVND (reference sequence). The CDR3 loop reads CASSMATEQNIQYF. CDR3 bases: TGTGCCAGTAGTATGGCGACAGAACAAAACATTCAGTACTTC.

The chain employs TRBV20-1 and TRBJ1-2; D not certain. This CDR3 is built from 13 residues. CDR1 is DFQATT, CDR2 SNEGSKA, per germline (reference sequence). V gave up 5 bases and J gave up 2 bases, with 12 bases separating them. The CDR3 DNA follows: TGCAGTGCTCACGCTGGAAGAAACTATGGCTACACCTTC. Its translation: CSAHAGRNYGYTF.

This clonotype showed up just a few times. The rearrangement uses TRBV6-5 and TRBJ2-3; D not certain. This CDR3 spans 12 amino acids. V was cut by 5 bases and J by 4 bases, with 7 bases left in between. CDR1 and CDR2 from the germline V gene are MNHEY and SVGAGI. The CDR3 sequence is CASSLPSDTQYF. CDR3 nucleotides: TGTGCCAGCAGTCTGCCGTCAGATACGCAGTATTTT.

This clonotype was detected ten times or more. The CDR3 sequence is CSAGLAGGTGELFF. DNA of the CDR3: TGCAGCGCTGGACTAGCGGGAGGGACCGGGGAGCTGTTTTTT. The J gene is TRBJ2-2, the V gene TRBV29-1; TRBD2 agrees at 15 bases. After removal of 7 bases from V and 5 bases from J, the junction contained 2 bases not matched to a gene. The V gene's germline CDR1 is SQVTM and CDR2 ANQGSEA. The CDR3 has 14 residues.

This clonotype was counted at least ten times. CDR3 residues: CATITGSTDTQYF. The CDR3 region has the DNA TGTGCCACAATCACGGGAAGCACAGATACGCAGTATTTT. The gene calls are TRBV28 and TRBJ2-3; weak D call: TRBD2 (5 bases). The germline CDR1 and CDR2 sequences are MDHEN and SYDVKM. CDR3 length equals 13 residues. Trimming took 10 bases from V and 0 from J, leaving 11 bases between them.

This clonotype was found many times. V is TRBV29-1 and J is TRBJ2-5; D not resolved. Germline lookup yields CDR1 SQVTM and CDR2 ANQGSEA. Trimming took off 4 bases at V and 0 bases at J, with 6 bases between the two ends. The CDR3 contains 12 residues. The CDR3 protein is CSVGGDQETQYF. CDR3 nucleotides: TGCAGCGTTGGAGGCGACCAAGAGACCCAGTACTTC.